The clone carrying this T cell receptor (beta chain) occurred once. The antigen is unknown. This sample stems from a study of cytomegalovirus exposure and HLA in healthy donors. Study conclusions and caveats: Among CMV-associated TCR beta chains, most appeared HLA-restricted in a later analysis. The classifier reportedly diagnosed cytomegalovirus status with high specificity and sensitivity.

13 Jbeta primers and 60 Vbeta primers were used for the PCR. The table came from immunoSEQ multiplex PCR; TCRdb's copy has only in-frame clones and leaves some out. The data show some 180,000 clones, with approximately 80% seen just once and about 3% held by the top ten. Sequencing was done on a sample of PBMCs. The TCR originated in a female donor in good health and CMV-seronegative.

CDR3 sequence (DNA): TGTGCCAGCAGCTTAATGGCAGGGAACACCGGGGAGCTGTTTTTT. Amino acid sequence: CASSLMAGNTGELFF. This sequence joins TRBV7-9 and TRBJ2-2; no reliable D call. The V and J ends lost 2 bases and 1 base respectively, with 8 bases between them. The CDR3 extends over 15 amino acids. Germline V gene sequence: CDR1 SEHNR, CDR2 FQNEAQ (reference sequence).